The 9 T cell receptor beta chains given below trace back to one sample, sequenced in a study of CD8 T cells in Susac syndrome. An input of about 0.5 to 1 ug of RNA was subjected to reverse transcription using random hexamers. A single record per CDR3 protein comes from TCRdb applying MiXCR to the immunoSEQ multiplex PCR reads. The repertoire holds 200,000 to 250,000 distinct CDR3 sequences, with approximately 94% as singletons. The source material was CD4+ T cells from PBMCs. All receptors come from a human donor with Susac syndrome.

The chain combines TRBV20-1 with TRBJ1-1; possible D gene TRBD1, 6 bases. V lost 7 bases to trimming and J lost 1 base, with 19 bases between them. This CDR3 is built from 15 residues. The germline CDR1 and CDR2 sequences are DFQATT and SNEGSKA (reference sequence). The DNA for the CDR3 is TGCAGTGTCCCCCCTGGGGGGCAGAGGAACACTGAAGCTTTCTTT. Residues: CSVPPGGQRNTEAFF.

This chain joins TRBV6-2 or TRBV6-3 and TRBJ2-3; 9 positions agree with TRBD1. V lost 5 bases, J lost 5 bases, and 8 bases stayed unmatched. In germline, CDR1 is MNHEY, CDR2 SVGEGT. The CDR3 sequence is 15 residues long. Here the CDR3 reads CASSHRDRAGDTQYF. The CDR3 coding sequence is TGTGCCAGCAGTCACCGGGACAGGGCTGGAGATACGCAGTATTTT.

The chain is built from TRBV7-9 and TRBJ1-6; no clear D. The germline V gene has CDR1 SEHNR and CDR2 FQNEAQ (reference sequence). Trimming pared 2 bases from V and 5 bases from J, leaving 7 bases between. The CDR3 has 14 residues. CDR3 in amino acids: CASSLSGDNSPLHF. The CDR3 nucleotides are TGTGCCAGCAGCTTAAGCGGGGATAATTCACCCCTCCACTTT.

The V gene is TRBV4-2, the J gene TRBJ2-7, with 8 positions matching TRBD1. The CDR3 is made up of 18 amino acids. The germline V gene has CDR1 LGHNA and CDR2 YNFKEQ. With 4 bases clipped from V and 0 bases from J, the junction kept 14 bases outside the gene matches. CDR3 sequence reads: CASSRPGTGERGSYEQYF. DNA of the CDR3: TGTGCCAGCAGCCGTCCCGGGACAGGCGAACGAGGCTCCTACGAGCAGTACTTC.

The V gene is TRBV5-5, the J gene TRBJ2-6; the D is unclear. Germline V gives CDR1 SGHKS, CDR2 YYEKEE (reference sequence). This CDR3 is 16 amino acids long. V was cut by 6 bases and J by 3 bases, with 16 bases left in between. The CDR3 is CASIKLSIRGANVLTF. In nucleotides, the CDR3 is TGTGCCAGCATCAAACTTTCAATTCGTGGGGCCAACGTCCTGACTTTC.

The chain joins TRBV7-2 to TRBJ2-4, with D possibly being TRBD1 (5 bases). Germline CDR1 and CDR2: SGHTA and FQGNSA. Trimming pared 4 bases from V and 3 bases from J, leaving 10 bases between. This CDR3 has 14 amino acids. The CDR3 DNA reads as TGTGCCAGCAGCTCGACAGTGGACAAAAACATTCAGTACTTC. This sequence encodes CASSSTVDKNIQYF.

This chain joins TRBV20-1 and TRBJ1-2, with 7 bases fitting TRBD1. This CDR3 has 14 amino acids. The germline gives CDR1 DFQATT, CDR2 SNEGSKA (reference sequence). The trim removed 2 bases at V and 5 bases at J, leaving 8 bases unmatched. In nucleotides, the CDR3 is TGCAGTGCTAGATTTCCCCAGGGGGGATATGGCTACACCTTC. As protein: CSARFPQGGYGYTF.

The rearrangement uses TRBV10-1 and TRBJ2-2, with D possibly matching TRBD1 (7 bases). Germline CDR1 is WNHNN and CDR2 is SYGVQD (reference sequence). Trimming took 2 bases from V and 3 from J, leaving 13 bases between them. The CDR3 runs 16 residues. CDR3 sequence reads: CASSEGTGEDTGELFF. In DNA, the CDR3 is TGCGCCAGCAGTGAGGGAACAGGGGAGGACACCGGGGAGCTGTTTTTT.

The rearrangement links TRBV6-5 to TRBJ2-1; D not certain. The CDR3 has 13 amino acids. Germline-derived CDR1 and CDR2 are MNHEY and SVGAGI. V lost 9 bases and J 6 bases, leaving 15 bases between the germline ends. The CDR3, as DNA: TGTGCCAGTCAACCGGGCCTCGGCAATGAGCAGTTCTTC. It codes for CASQPGLGNEQFF.